Presented here are 5 T cell receptor beta chains from one specimen sequenced in a study of blood T cell repertoires in COVID-19. The repertoire was sequenced with immunoSEQ multiplex PCR; TCRdb's copy has only in-frame clones and lacks some. This table has 150,000 to 200,000 clones, around 83% appearing once. The source material was PBMCs or T cells enriched from blood (not recorded which). All receptors derive from a man over 45 who had recovered from COVID-19.

The chain couples TRBV9 to TRBJ1-5; D remains unclear. The CDR3 totals 15 residues. Germline CDR1 is SGDLS and CDR2 is YYNGEE. Trimming left V 4 bases short and J 1 base short, with 12 bases between. CDR3 protein: CASSHSGVSNQPQHF. As DNA, the CDR3 is TGTGCCAGCAGCCACTCGGGAGTCAGCAATCAGCCCCAGCATTTT.

This clone was detected a few times. The chain couples TRBV12-3 or TRBV12-4 to TRBJ1-1; D is perhaps TRBD1 (6 bases). The CDR3 loop spans 13 amino acids. Trimming took 6 bases from V and 3 from J, leaving 11 bases between them. This CDR3 reads CASRPQGYTEAFF. The CDR3 bases are TGTGCCAGCAGACCCCAGGGGTACACTGAAGCTTTCTTT.

The V gene is TRBV5-1, the J gene TRBJ2-5; 13 bases map to TRBD2. The ends lost 4 bases at V and 1 base at J; junction bases unmatched: 4. The CDR3 sequence is 16 residues long. Germline CDR1 reads SGHRS; CDR2 reads YFSETQ. CDR3 nucleotide sequence: TGCGCCAGCAGCCTCCGACTAGCGGGGGGCCAAGAGACCCAGTACTTC. As protein: CASSLRLAGGQETQYF.

The sample holds a few counts of this clone. The rearrangement uses TRBV27 and TRBJ1-5, with 8 bases fitting TRBD1. The length of the CDR3 is 13 residues. With V trimmed by 5 bases and J by 5 bases, 2 bases remained unmatched. CDR1 is MNHEY, CDR2 SMNVEV, per germline (reference sequence). The CDR3 nucleotides read TGTGCCAGCAGTGCGGACAGGGATCAGCCCCAGCATTTT. It is translated as CASSADRDQPQHF.

CDR3 region: CASSLGASSGAGRQETQYF. CDR3 nucleotides: TGCGCCAGCAGCTTGGGAGCGAGTAGCGGGGCAGGGCGACAAGAGACCCAGTACTTC. The chain employs TRBV5-1 and TRBJ2-5; TRBD2 aligns across 8 bases. The germline gives CDR1 SGHRS, CDR2 YFSETQ. The V and J ends lost 0 bases and 2 bases, in that order; junction bases with no gene match: 15. This CDR3 spans 19 amino acids. The whole variable domain, remainder taken from reference TRBV5-1 and TRBJ2-5, is KAGVTQTPRYLIKTRGQQVTLSCSPISGHRSVSWYQQTPGQGLQFLFEYFSETQRNKGNFPGRFSGRQFSNSRSEMNVSTLELGDSALYLCASSLGASSGAGRQETQYFGPGTRLLVL.